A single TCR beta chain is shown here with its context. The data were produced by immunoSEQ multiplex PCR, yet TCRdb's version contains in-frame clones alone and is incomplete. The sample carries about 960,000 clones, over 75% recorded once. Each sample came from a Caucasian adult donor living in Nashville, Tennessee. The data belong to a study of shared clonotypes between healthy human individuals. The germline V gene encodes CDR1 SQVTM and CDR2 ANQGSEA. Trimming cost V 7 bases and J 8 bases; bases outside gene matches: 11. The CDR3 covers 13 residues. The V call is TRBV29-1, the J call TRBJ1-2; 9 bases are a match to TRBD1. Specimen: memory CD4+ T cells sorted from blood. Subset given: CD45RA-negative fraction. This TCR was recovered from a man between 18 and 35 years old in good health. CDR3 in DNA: TGCAGCGCGTTCGGGGGGACAGGGCAGGGCTACACCTTC. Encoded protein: CSAFGGTGQGYTF.